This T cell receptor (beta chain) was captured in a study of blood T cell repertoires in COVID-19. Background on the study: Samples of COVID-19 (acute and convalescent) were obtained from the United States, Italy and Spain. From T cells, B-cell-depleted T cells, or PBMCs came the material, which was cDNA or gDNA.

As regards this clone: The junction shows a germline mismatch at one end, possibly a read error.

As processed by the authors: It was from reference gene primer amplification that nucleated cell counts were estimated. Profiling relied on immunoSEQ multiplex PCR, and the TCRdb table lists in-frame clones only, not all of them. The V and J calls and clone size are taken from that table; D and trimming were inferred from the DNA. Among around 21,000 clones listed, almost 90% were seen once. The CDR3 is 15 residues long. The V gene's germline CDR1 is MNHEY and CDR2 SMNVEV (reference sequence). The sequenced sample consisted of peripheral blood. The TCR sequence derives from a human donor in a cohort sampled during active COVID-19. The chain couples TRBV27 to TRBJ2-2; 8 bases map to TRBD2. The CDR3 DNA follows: TGTGCCAGCAGCATCCGGGGGGGGAACTCCGGGGAGCTGTTTTTT. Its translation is CASSIRGGNSGELFF.